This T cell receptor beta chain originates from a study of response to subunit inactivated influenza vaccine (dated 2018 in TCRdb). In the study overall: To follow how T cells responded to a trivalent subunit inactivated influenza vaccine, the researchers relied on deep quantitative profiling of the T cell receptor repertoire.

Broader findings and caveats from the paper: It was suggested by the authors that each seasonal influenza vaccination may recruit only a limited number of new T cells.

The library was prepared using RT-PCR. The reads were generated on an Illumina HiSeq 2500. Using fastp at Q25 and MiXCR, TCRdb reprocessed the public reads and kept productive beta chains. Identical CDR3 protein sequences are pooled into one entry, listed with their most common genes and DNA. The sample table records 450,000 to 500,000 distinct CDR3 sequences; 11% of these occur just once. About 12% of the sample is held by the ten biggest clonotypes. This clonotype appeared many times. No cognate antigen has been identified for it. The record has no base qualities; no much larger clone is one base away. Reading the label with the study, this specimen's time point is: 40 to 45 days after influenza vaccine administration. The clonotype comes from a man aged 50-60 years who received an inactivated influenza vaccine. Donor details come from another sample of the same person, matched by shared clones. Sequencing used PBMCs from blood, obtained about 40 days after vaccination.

The nucleotide sequence reads as follows: TGTGCCAGCACTGAACGACAGGGCCCCTACAATGAGCAGTTCTTC. It specifies CASTERQGPYNEQFF. The V gene is TRBV12-3 or TRBV12-4 and the J gene is TRBJ2-1; 7 middle bases align to TRBD1. The V end gives up 7 bases and the J end 2 bases, leaving 8 bases in the junction not matched to a gene. The CDR3 goes from the cysteine to the phenylalanine over 15 residues. The CDR3 DNA has 45 bases and is translated from base 1.